The 11 T cell receptor beta chains reported below all come from one sample, sequenced in a study of neurological immune-mediated disorders. TCRdb independently ran MiXCR on the 5' RACE reads; one entry per CDR3 protein. Among about 66,000 distinct CDR3 sequences, less than 5.5% were seen once, and the ten largest hold over 2.5%. Sequenced input: PBMCs. The receptors come from a woman aged 25 to 45 with multiple sclerosis.

V usage is TRBV4-1 and J usage is TRBJ1-5; D gene ambiguous. Germline CDR1 reads MGHRA; CDR2 reads YSYEKL. The CDR3 sequence is 14 residues long. V lost 0 bases to trimming and J lost 9 bases, with 12 bases between them. The CDR3 spells CASSQEVEDWPQHF. CDR3 DNA: TGCGCCAGCAGCCAAGAGGTGGAGGACTGGCCCCAGCATTTT.

V is TRBV12-3 or TRBV12-4 and J is TRBJ2-3, with TRBD2 matching 11 bases. This CDR3 comprises 18 residues. The trim removed 5 bases at V and 6 bases at J, leaving 16 bases unmatched. CDR3 amino acids: CASSLGLAGGLLSDTQYF. In DNA form, the CDR3 reads TGTGCCAGCAGTCTCGGGCTAGCGGGGGGTCTCCTTTCGGATACGCAGTATTTT.

This clonotype was detected ten times or more. The chain recombines TRBV24-1 with TRBJ2-7, with TRBD2 matching 7 bases. This CDR3 contains 14 residues. V was clipped by 3 bases and J by 3 bases; unmatched bases: 4. Germline assignment: CDR1 KGHDR and CDR2 SFDVKD. CDR3 amino acids: CATSDGGGFYEQYF. CDR3 nucleotide sequence: TGTGCCACCAGTGATGGCGGGGGATTCTACGAGCAGTACTTC.

This clonotype appeared a few times. The rearrangement uses TRBV14 and TRBJ2-7; the D call may be TRBD1 or TRBD2 (5 bases each). The germline V gene encodes CDR1 SGHDN and CDR2 FVKESK. Deletions cut 8 bases from V and 6 bases from J, with 8 bases between. This CDR3 has 10 residues. Here the CDR3 reads CASGGSEQYF. DNA of the CDR3: TGTGCCAGCGGGGGATCCGAGCAGTACTTC.

Sample share makes this clonotype medium-sized. The J gene is TRBJ1-2, the V gene TRBV7-2; D gene ambiguous. V was trimmed by 1 base and J by 8 bases, leaving 8 bases between them. Germline V gives CDR1 SGHTA, CDR2 FQGNSA. The CDR3 has 12 residues. CDR3 sequence reads: CASSLGARGYTF. The CDR3, as DNA: TGTGCCAGCAGCTTAGGGGCAAGGGGCTACACCTTC.

This clonotype has a count of ten or more. This rearrangement joins TRBV12-3 or TRBV12-4 to TRBJ2-2; TRBD2 might be the D (7 bases). The CDR3 is made up of 15 amino acids. V was pared by 8 bases and J by 4 bases, with 17 bases between. CDR3 in amino acids: CASGWGRGTTGELFF. Written as DNA, the CDR3 is TGTGCCAGCGGGTGGGGGAGGGGGACCACCGGGGAGCTGTTTTTT.

This clonotype appeared many times. The chain has TRBV5-1 and TRBJ2-7; D is possibly TRBD1 (6 bases). The CDR3 has 14 amino acids. Germline lookup yields CDR1 SGHRS and CDR2 YFSETQ. Trimming shortened V by 0 bases and J by 3 bases, and 10 bases separated the two germline ends. The CDR3 nucleotides read TGCGCCAGCAGCTTGGGTACAGGGTTCTACGAGCAGTACTTC. Translation: CASSLGTGFYEQYF.

This clonotype was counted ten times or more. The chain links TRBV5-1 to TRBJ2-2; D may be TRBD1 (5 bases). The CDR3 runs 15 residues. Trimming removed 7 bases at V and 2 bases at J, with 15 bases between. The germline gives CDR1 SGHRS, CDR2 YFSETQ. The CDR3 DNA follows: TGCGCCAGCCACCCGCTGGGGCAAAACACCGGGGAGCTGTTTTTT. Amino acid sequence: CASHPLGQNTGELFF.

This clonotype was detected many times. The rearrangement joins TRBV20-1 to TRBJ1-4; D perhaps matches TRBD1 (5 bases). CDR1 is DFQATT, CDR2 SNEGSKA, per germline (reference sequence). V was cut by 0 bases and J by 2 bases, with 10 bases left in between. The CDR3 contains 15 residues. The CDR3 bases are TGCAGTGCTAGAGATCTGGGGGGGACTAATGAAAAACTGTTTTTT. Translation gives CSARDLGGTNEKLFF.

CDR3 amino acids: CASMIAGADTQYF. As DNA, the CDR3 is TGCGCCAGTATGATCGCAGGGGCAGATACGCAGTATTTT. The chain employs TRBV5-1 and TRBJ2-3, with D possibly matching TRBD1 (6 bases). Looked up from germline, CDR1 is SGHRS and CDR2 is YFSETQ. The CDR3 spans 13 residues. The V end was cut by 8 bases, the J end by 4 bases, with 14 bases between.

This sequence joins TRBV3-1 and TRBJ1-2; 8 bases align to TRBD1. Germline CDR1 is LGHDT and CDR2 is YNNKEL (reference sequence). V was pared by 4 bases and J by 5 bases, with 12 bases of the junction left unmatched. The CDR3 runs to 16 residues. DNA of the CDR3: TGTGCCAGCAGCCGGACAGGGAGTAATTTAATTTATGGCTACACCTTC. Its protein product is CASSRTGSNLIYGYTF.